A single sample is the source of the 25 T cell receptor beta chains below, sequenced in a study of T cell repertoires in cytomegalovirus infection. TCRdb analysed the reads with MiXCR anew, one entry per CDR3 protein. The repertoire includes about 230,000 distinct CDR3 sequences, around 6.2% of them detected once, and 6.5% sits in the top ten. The sequencing sample was made of PBMCs. The receptors stem from a human donor in good health (CMV status not recorded). Some clones in this sample may be carry-over from other donors' samples.

In regard to this clonotype: It may be a read error: a sequence one base away is much more abundant. This chain connects TRBV5-1 to TRBJ2-7; D may match TRBD1 or TRBD2 (5 bases each). V was trimmed by 4 bases and J by 9 bases, leaving 17 bases between them. This CDR3 contains 13 residues. The germline V gene has CDR1 SGHRS and CDR2 YFSETQ. DNA of the CDR3: TGCGCCAGCAGCCTGACGTGGGACCGCGGGCAGTACTTC. Translated, it gives CASSLTWDRGQYF.

This clonotype was detected ten times or more. DNA of the CDR3: TGTGCCAGCAGTTCCGGGACGACTGGCGAAGCTTTCTTT. Its translation is CASSSGTTGEAFF. The rearrangement links TRBV7-8 to TRBJ1-1, with D tentatively TRBD1 (5 bases). Looked up from germline, CDR1 is SGHVS and CDR2 is FQNEAQ. The CDR3 length is 13 residues. V was cut by 6 bases and J by 8 bases, with 16 bases left in between.

This clonotype appeared many times. CDR3 DNA sequence: TGTGCCAGCAGCTCGGACAGGAGGGGGACCCAGTACTTC. It encodes CASSSDRRGTQYF. J is TRBJ2-5 and V is TRBV7-8, with a tentative D call TRBD1 (7 bases). The CDR3 is made up of 13 amino acids. V gave up 4 bases and J gave up 7 bases, with 13 bases separating them. Germline assignment: CDR1 SGHVS and CDR2 FQNEAQ.

This clonotype has at least ten counts. The V gene is TRBV20-1, the J gene TRBJ2-3; 9 bases map to TRBD2. Germline V lookup: CDR1 DFQATT, CDR2 SNEGSKA (reference sequence). V was pared by 3 bases and J by 4 bases, with 2 bases of the junction left unmatched. This CDR3 comprises 13 residues. CDR3 sequence (DNA): TGCAGTGCTAGGGGACTAGCCCCAGATACGCAGTATTTT. Translated: CSARGLAPDTQYF.

This clonotype was detected ten times or more. The J gene is TRBJ1-1, the V gene TRBV10-3; D may be TRBD1 (5 bases). The CDR3 is 14 residues long. Looked up from germline, CDR1 is ENHRY and CDR2 is SYGVKD. Deletions cut 5 bases from V and 4 bases from J, with 14 bases between. The CDR3, as DNA: TGTGCCATCAGTCCAAGTCCGGGGCTCACTGAAGCTTTCTTT. It yields the protein CAISPSPGLTEAFF.

This clonotype appeared many times. The chain recombines TRBV20-1 with TRBJ1-4; a weak D match, TRBD1 (5 bases). The germline V and J ends were trimmed by 6 bases and 7 bases, with 12 bases remaining between them. This CDR3 has 12 residues. The germline V gene has CDR1 DFQATT and CDR2 SNEGSKA (reference sequence). The CDR3 DNA follows: TGCAGTGCCCTTCCGGGGGGTGAAAAACTGTTTTTT. Encoded protein: CSALPGGEKLFF.

This clonotype was seen a handful of times. The chain employs TRBV3-1 and TRBJ2-3; 13 nucleotides match TRBD2. V lost 5 bases, J lost 2 bases, and 4 bases stayed unmatched. The V gene's germline CDR1 is LGHDT and CDR2 YNNKEL (reference sequence). The CDR3 sequence is 16 residues long. For the CDR3, the DNA is TGTGCCAGCAGCATACTAGCGGGGGGGCCCACAGATACGCAGTATTTT. This codes for CASSILAGGPTDTQYF.

The J gene is TRBJ1-1, the V gene TRBV29-1; no clear D. The germline CDR1 and CDR2 sequences are SQVTM and ANQGSEA. The CDR3 is made up of 15 amino acids. V was cut by 5 bases and J by 0 bases, with 16 bases left in between. The CDR3 nucleotides read TGCAGCGTTCAGAGCAGGAACAGCATGAACACTGAAGCTTTCTTT. This sequence encodes CSVQSRNSMNTEAFF.

This clonotype was counted ten times or more. The chain uses TRBV20-1 and TRBJ2-7, with TRBD1 matching 8 bases. J lost 2 bases, V lost 5 bases, and 8 bases had no gene match. CDR1 DFQATT and CDR2 SNEGSKA come from the germline V gene (reference sequence). The CDR3 covers 14 residues. CDR3 sequence (DNA): TGCAGTGCTGGACCGGGACAGGTGACCTACGAGCAGTACTTC. This encodes CSAGPGQVTYEQYF.

This clonotype showed up many times. The CDR3 sequence is CASSRVDTSNEKLFF. The CDR3 bases are TGTGCCAGTAGTAGGGTGGACACAAGTAATGAAAAACTGTTTTTT. The J gene is TRBJ1-4, the V gene TRBV19; tentatively, D is TRBD1 (5 bases). The CDR3 has 15 residues. Trimming removed 4 bases at V and 4 bases at J, with 13 bases between. Per the germline V gene, CDR1 is LNHDA and CDR2 is SQIVND (reference sequence).

This clonotype was seen at least ten times. This chain uses TRBV11-1 with TRBJ2-3, with 9 bases aligning to TRBD1. The CDR3 length is 12 residues. The germline V gene has CDR1 SGHAT and CDR2 FQDESV (reference sequence). Trimming took 4 bases from V and 8 from J; bases not matched to a gene: 1. CDR3 DNA sequence: TGTGCCAGCAGCTCGGACAGGGGTACGCAGTATTTT. Translating gives CASSSDRGTQYF.

This chain joins TRBV20-1 and TRBJ2-7; D is uncertain. Trimming stripped 4 bases from V and 0 bases from J, with 19 bases between. The CDR3 length is 16 residues. Per germline, CDR1 DFQATT and CDR2 SNEGSKA (reference sequence). The DNA of the CDR3 is TGCAGTGCTAAGACTGTCATTGCAGGCTTCTCCTACGAGCAGTACTTC. Translating gives CSAKTVIAGFSYEQYF.

This clonotype was seen ten or more times. The chain has TRBV6-6 and TRBJ1-6; 11 bases align to TRBD1. V lost 0 bases and J lost 10; bases outside the gene matches: 11. The CDR3 length is 18 residues. Germline V lookup: CDR1 MNHNY, CDR2 SVGAGI (reference sequence). The CDR3, as DNA: TGTGCCAGCAGTTACTCGTTAACAGGACAGGGGGCTTCGTCACCCCTCCACTTT. This translates into CASSYSLTGQGASSPLHF.

This clonotype has a count of ten or more. The chain joins TRBV30 to TRBJ1-2; D uncertain. Germline lookup yields CDR1 GTSNPN and CDR2 SVGIG (reference sequence). V was trimmed by 2 bases and J by 8 bases, leaving 15 bases between them. This CDR3 has 13 amino acids. Written as DNA, the CDR3 is TGTGCCTGGAGTTTTGGTTCTACGGGAGGCTACACCTTC. Amino acid sequence: CAWSFGSTGGYTF.

Many counts were recorded for this clonotype. The DNA for the CDR3 is TGTGCCAGCGGAAAATTCACCGGGACAAGGAATGAGCAGTTCTTC. Translated: CASGKFTGTRNEQFF. The chain uses TRBV28 and TRBJ2-1; maybe TRBD1 (6 bases). The ends were cut back, 8 bases at V and 7 bases at J, with 21 bases in the middle. CDR1 and CDR2 (germline): MDHEN, SYDVKM. This CDR3 is built from 15 residues.

In its sample, this clonotype was seen many times. The J gene is TRBJ2-1, the V gene TRBV20-1; D may be TRBD2 (6 bases). Trimming took 6 bases from V and 4 from J, leaving 19 bases between them. The CDR3 contains 15 residues. The germline gives CDR1 DFQATT, CDR2 SNEGSKA (reference sequence). CDR3 nucleotide sequence: TGCAGTGCAGAAAGCAGGGACTTCTCTTACAATGAGCAGTTCTTC. Amino acids: CSAESRDFSYNEQFF.

This clonotype was counted at least ten times. The gene calls are TRBV7-9 and TRBJ2-4; D ambiguous. This CDR3 spans 14 amino acids. Germline CDR1 is SEHNR and CDR2 is FQNEAQ (reference sequence). V lost 1 base and J 7 bases, leaving 11 bases between the germline ends. The CDR3 reads CASSLDLSRNIQYF. Written as DNA, the CDR3 is TGTGCCAGCAGCTTAGATCTCTCGAGGAACATTCAGTACTTC.

This clonotype was seen many times. V is TRBV27 and J is TRBJ2-2; D is uncertain. The CDR3 has 15 amino acids. Germline V gene sequence: CDR1 MNHEY, CDR2 SMNVEV (reference sequence). V gave up 3 bases and J gave up 4 bases, with 12 bases separating them. CDR3 bases: TGTGCCAGCAGTTTGAGGACCTTGATCACCGGGGAGCTGTTTTTT. It specifies CASSLRTLITGELFF.

This clonotype was observed at least ten times. V usage is TRBV29-1 and J usage is TRBJ1-2; a possible D gene is TRBD1 (6 bases). CDR1 is SQVTM, CDR2 ANQGSEA, per germline. CDR3 length equals 13 residues. As DNA, the CDR3 is TGCAGTTCCGGCGGGGGGCGCGGCTATGGCTACACCTTC. Its translation: CSSGGGRGYGYTF.

V usage is TRBV29-1 and J usage is TRBJ2-3; D gene uncertain. Germline CDR1 is SQVTM and CDR2 is ANQGSEA. V lost 6 bases, J lost 4 bases, and 5 bases lay in between. The CDR3 runs 10 residues. CDR3 in DNA: TGCAGCGTGGGCGCAGATACGCAGTATTTT. It encodes CSVGADTQYF.

This clonotype showed up many times. The rearrangement links TRBV7-2 to TRBJ1-6; D possibly corresponds to TRBD1 (5 bases). Trimming removed 5 bases at V and 2 bases at J, with 7 bases between. Per the germline V gene, CDR1 is SGHTA and CDR2 is FQGNSA. This CDR3 spans 14 amino acids. The CDR3 here is CASSLGAYNSPLHF. The CDR3 nucleotides read TGTGCCAGCAGCCTAGGGGCCTATAATTCACCCCTCCACTTT.

This clonotype was counted many times. V and J are TRBV4-2 and TRBJ1-1; 11 bases match TRBD1. The V segment lost 4 bases and the J segment 6 bases; nucleotides outside the gene matches: 7. CDR3 length equals 15 residues. The V gene's germline CDR1 is LGHNA and CDR2 YNFKEQ. The CDR3 nucleotides are TGTGCCAGCAGCCCCCTTCTGGGACAGGGGGCTGAAGCTTTCTTT. This gives the protein CASSPLLGQGAEAFF.

In its sample, this clonotype was seen many times. This chain uses TRBV19 with TRBJ2-7, with D tentatively TRBD1 or TRBD2 (5 bases each). V shed 5 bases and J shed 0 bases, with 11 bases lying between them. Germline loops: CDR1 LNHDA, CDR2 SQIVND (reference sequence). This CDR3 comprises 14 residues. The CDR3 here is CASSRGRNSYEQYF. The CDR3 bases are TGTGCCAGTAGTCGGGGACGCAACTCCTACGAGCAGTACTTC.

This clonotype was found many times. The rearrangement links TRBV24-1 to TRBJ1-1, with a tentative D call TRBD1 (5 bases). This CDR3 has 11 amino acids. Trimming pared 4 bases from V and 8 bases from J, leaving 7 bases between. Germline CDR1 is KGHDR and CDR2 is SFDVKD. DNA for the CDR3: TGTGCCACCAGTGAGCGGGGCGAAGCTTTCTTT. Translating gives CATSERGEAFF.

This chain joins TRBV13 and TRBJ1-3; D remains unclear. CDR3 length equals 13 residues. Trimming took off 5 bases at V and 4 bases at J, with 9 bases between the two ends. Germline values: CDR1 PRHDT, CDR2 FYEKMQ (reference sequence). The CDR3 is CASSPSEGNTIYF. The CDR3 coding sequence is TGTGCCAGCAGCCCCTCTGAGGGAAACACCATATATTTT.